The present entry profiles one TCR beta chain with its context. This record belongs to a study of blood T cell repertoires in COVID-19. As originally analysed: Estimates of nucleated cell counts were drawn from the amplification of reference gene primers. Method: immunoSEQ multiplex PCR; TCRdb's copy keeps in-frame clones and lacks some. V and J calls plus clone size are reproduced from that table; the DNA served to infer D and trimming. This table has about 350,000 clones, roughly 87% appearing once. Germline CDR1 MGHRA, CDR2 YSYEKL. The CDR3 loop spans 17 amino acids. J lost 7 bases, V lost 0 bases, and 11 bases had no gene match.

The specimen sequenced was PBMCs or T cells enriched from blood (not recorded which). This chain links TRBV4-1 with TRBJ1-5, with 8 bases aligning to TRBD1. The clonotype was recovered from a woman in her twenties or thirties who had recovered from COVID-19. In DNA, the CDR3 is TGCGCCAGCAGCCAAGATGGTACAGGGGGTGTTAGCCAGCCCCAGCATTTT. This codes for CASSQDGTGGVSQPQHF.